These T cell receptor beta chains were read from a single sample in a study of blood T cell repertoires in COVID-19. Assay used: immunoSEQ multiplex PCR; TCRdb lists only in-frame clones, some missing. The repertoire has roughly 230,000 clones, 89% of them found once; the top ten carry 4% to 5%. The sample was peripheral blood. The receptors were gathered from a woman in her forties who had recovered from COVID-19. Each CDR3 is given with its conserved first and last residue. D genes are given only for firm matches. Some rows have no size entry. The others give once, few or many, or a class for an expanded clone.

D gene: TRBD1
J gene: TRBJ2-3
V gene: TRBV5-1
clone size: -
CDR3 DNA: TGCGCCAGCAGCTTGGGACAGGGGGCAGATACGCAGTATTTT
CDR3 protein: CASSLGQGADTQYF

D gene: -
J gene: TRBJ2-7
V gene: TRBV7-9
clone size: -
CDR3 DNA: TGTGCCAGCAGCACCTACAGGGACTCCTACGAGCAGTACTTC
CDR3 protein: CASSTYRDSYEQYF

D gene: -
J gene: TRBJ2-2
V gene: TRBV7-2
clone size: -
CDR3 DNA: TGTGCCAGCAGCTTAGCAGACAGGCTCACCGGGGAGCTGTTTTTT
CDR3 protein: CASSLADRLTGELFF

D gene: -
J gene: TRBJ1-1
V gene: TRBV11-3
clone size: -
CDR3 DNA: TGTGCCAGCAGCCCCCGGGGGGAGGGGAACACTGAAGCTTTCTTT
CDR3 protein: CASSPRGEGNTEAFF

D gene: TRBD2
J gene: TRBJ2-1
V gene: TRBV5-4
clone size: -
CDR3 DNA: TGTGCCAGCAGCTTCCAGCGGGGGGGATACAATGAGCAGTTCTTC
CDR3 protein: CASSFQRGGYNEQFF

D gene: -
J gene: TRBJ1-3
V gene: TRBV28
clone size: -
CDR3 DNA: TGTGCCAGCAGGGACAGACAATTAATAGGGAACACCATATATTTT
CDR3 protein: CASRDRQLIGNTIYF

D gene: -
J gene: TRBJ2-3
V gene: TRBV13
clone size: -
CDR3 DNA: TGTGCCAGCAGCCCCCTTGCAGATACGCAGTATTTT
CDR3 protein: CASSPLADTQYF

D gene: TRBD2
J gene: TRBJ2-3
V gene: TRBV5-4
clone size: -
CDR3 DNA: TGTGCCAGCAGCTTGCCTAGCGGTACAGATACGCAGTATTTT
CDR3 protein: CASSLPSGTDTQYF

D gene: -
J gene: TRBJ1-6
V gene: TRBV7-2
clone size: -
CDR3 DNA: TGTGCCAGCAGCTTTGACGCGGGCCCAGGATCACCCCTCCACTTT
CDR3 protein: CASSFDAGPGSPLHF

D gene: TRBD1
J gene: TRBJ2-5
V gene: TRBV25-1
clone size: -
CDR3 DNA: TGTGCCACCTCCGGGACAGGAATTCAAGAGACCCAGTACTTC
CDR3 protein: CATSGTGIQETQYF

D gene: TRBD2
J gene: TRBJ2-3
V gene: TRBV24-1
clone size: -
CDR3 DNA: TGTGCCACCAGTGATTTAGCTAGCGGGAGTGTTCAGTATTTT
CDR3 protein: CATSDLASGSVQYF

D gene: TRBD2
J gene: TRBJ2-3
V gene: TRBV6-1
clone size: -
CDR3 DNA: TGTGCCAGCAGTGAACTAGCGGGGGGGCGAGGAGATACGCAGTATTTT
CDR3 protein: CASSELAGGRGDTQYF

D gene: -
J gene: TRBJ2-1
V gene: TRBV4-1
clone size: -
CDR3 DNA: TGCGCCAGCAGCCTGGGCTCGGGACAAACCTTCTACAATGAGCAGTTCTTC
CDR3 protein: CASSLGSGQTFYNEQFF

D gene: TRBD2
J gene: TRBJ2-1
V gene: TRBV6-4
clone size: few
CDR3 DNA: TGTGCCAGCAGTGACGCGGCGGGGGGGTTCAATGAGCAGTTCTTC
CDR3 protein: CASSDAAGGFNEQFF

D gene: TRBD2
J gene: TRBJ2-1
V gene: TRBV4-3
clone size: once
CDR3 DNA: TGCGCCAGCAGCCATGGGTGGGGGACTAGAAATGAGCAGTTCTTC
CDR3 protein: CASSHGWGTRNEQFF

D gene: TRBD2
J gene: TRBJ2-1
V gene: TRBV19
clone size: -
CDR3 DNA: TGTGCCAGTAGTGCCGGGGGACTAGCAGGCAATGAGCAGTTCTTC
CDR3 protein: CASSAGGLAGNEQFF

D gene: -
J gene: TRBJ1-2
V gene: TRBV9
clone size: once
CDR3 DNA: TGTGCCAGCAGCCCACGACAGGCTAACTATGGCTACACCTTC
CDR3 protein: CASSPRQANYGYTF

D gene: -
J gene: TRBJ1-1
V gene: TRBV5-1
clone size: -
CDR3 DNA: TGCGCCAGCAGCTTGGATGGGGGGTTCACTGAAGCTTTCTTT
CDR3 protein: CASSLDGGFTEAFF

D gene: -
J gene: TRBJ2-5
V gene: TRBV24-1
clone size: -
CDR3 DNA: TGTGCCACCACCATACCACGGGTGGAAGAGACCCAGTACTTC
CDR3 protein: CATTIPRVEETQYF

D gene: -
J gene: TRBJ1-5
V gene: TRBV2
clone size: -
CDR3 DNA: TGTGCCAGCAGCAGGACACCCTATAGCAATCAGCCCCAGCATTTT
CDR3 protein: CASSRTPYSNQPQHF

D gene: -
J gene: TRBJ2-5
V gene: TRBV25-1
clone size: -
CDR3 DNA: TGTGCCAGCAAGACTGGCAGGGGGGAAGAGACCCAGTACTTC
CDR3 protein: CASKTGRGEETQYF

D gene: TRBD1
J gene: TRBJ2-7
V gene: TRBV30
clone size: -
CDR3 DNA: TGTGCCTGGAACCCGGAGGGACAGGGGTCGTCCGAGCAGTACTTC
CDR3 protein: CAWNPEGQGSSEQYF

D gene: TRBD1
J gene: TRBJ2-2
V gene: TRBV7-7
clone size: -
CDR3 DNA: TGTGCCAGCAGCGAATCCGGGACAGGCACCGGGGAGCTGTTTTTT
CDR3 protein: CASSESGTGTGELFF

D gene: -
J gene: TRBJ2-7
V gene: TRBV6-2/TRBV6-3
clone size: -
CDR3 DNA: TGTGCCAGCAGTTACGACGGAGTATCCCCCTACGAGCAGTACTTC
CDR3 protein: CASSYDGVSPYEQYF

D gene: -
J gene: TRBJ1-2
V gene: TRBV29-1
clone size: -
CDR3 DNA: TGCAGCGTCAACCTGGGTGGCGTAGCCCATGGCTACACCTTC
CDR3 protein: CSVNLGGVAHGYTF

D gene: -
J gene: TRBJ1-5
V gene: TRBV5-5
clone size: once
CDR3 DNA: TGTGCCAGCAGCCGCGAGGAACGAGGGGGTGCCCTTGGCAATCAGCCCCAGCATTTT
CDR3 protein: CASSREERGGALGNQPQHF

D gene: -
J gene: TRBJ2-5
V gene: TRBV5-1
clone size: -
CDR3 DNA: TGCGCCAGCAGCCAACAAGAGACCCAGTACTTC
CDR3 protein: CASSQQETQYF

D gene: -
J gene: TRBJ2-6
V gene: TRBV5-6
clone size: -
CDR3 DNA: TGTGCCAGCAGCCTACCCGACAGTTTTGGGGCCAACGTCCTGACTTTC
CDR3 protein: CASSLPDSFGANVLTF

D gene: -
J gene: TRBJ2-5
V gene: TRBV21-1
clone size: -
CDR3 DNA: TGTGCCAGCAGCAAACGGGGGGCCGGGGGAGAGACCCAGTACTTC
CDR3 protein: CASSKRGAGGETQYF

D gene: TRBD1
J gene: TRBJ1-4
V gene: TRBV7-9
clone size: -
CDR3 DNA: TGTGCCAGCAGCCACGGCCCGGACAGGGGTGAAAAACTGTTTTTT
CDR3 protein: CASSHGPDRGEKLFF

D gene: TRBD2
J gene: TRBJ2-5
V gene: TRBV24-1
clone size: -
CDR3 DNA: TGTGCCACCAGTGTCCAGCGGGGGGGCCAAGAGACCCAGTACTTC
CDR3 protein: CATSVQRGGQETQYF

D gene: -
J gene: TRBJ2-1
V gene: TRBV5-1
clone size: once
CDR3 DNA: TGCGCCAGCAGCTTGACCCTACCGAACAATGAGCAGTTCTTC
CDR3 protein: CASSLTLPNNEQFF

D gene: -
J gene: TRBJ1-6
V gene: TRBV19
clone size: few
CDR3 DNA: TGTGCCAGTAGTATACGGGGAAGATTCTATAATTCACCCCTCCACTTT
CDR3 protein: CASSIRGRFYNSPLHF

D gene: TRBD1
J gene: TRBJ1-3
V gene: TRBV5-1
clone size: many
CDR3 DNA: TGCGCCAGCAGCCTTGGAGGGGGCCTTGGAAACACCATATATTTT
CDR3 protein: CASSLGGGLGNTIYF

D gene: -
J gene: TRBJ1-5
V gene: TRBV7-2
clone size: -
CDR3 DNA: TGTGCCAGCAGCTTAGTCGGAGGAGGCAATCAGCCCCAGCATTTT
CDR3 protein: CASSLVGGGNQPQHF

D gene: TRBD2
J gene: TRBJ2-3
V gene: TRBV7-3
clone size: -
CDR3 DNA: TGTGCCAGCAGCGCTAGCGGGAGCACAGATACGCAGTATTTT
CDR3 protein: CASSASGSTDTQYF

D gene: -
J gene: TRBJ2-7
V gene: TRBV5-6
clone size: few
CDR3 DNA: TGTGCCAGCAGCAAATGGTCAGGGCGGGAGCAGTACTTC
CDR3 protein: CASSKWSGREQYF

D gene: TRBD2
J gene: TRBJ2-3
V gene: TRBV18
clone size: -
CDR3 DNA: TGTGCCAGCTCACGGACTAGCGGGAGTTGGGAAGATACGCAGTATTTT
CDR3 protein: CASSRTSGSWEDTQYF

D gene: -
J gene: TRBJ1-6
V gene: TRBV4-3
clone size: -
CDR3 DNA: TGCGCCAGCAGCCAAGAAGAGGGAGGATCACCCCTCCACTTT
CDR3 protein: CASSQEEGGSPLHF

D gene: TRBD2
J gene: TRBJ2-3
V gene: TRBV7-2
clone size: -
CDR3 DNA: TGTGCCAGCAGCCCAGGACTAGCGGGAGGGTTTAGAGATACGCAGTATTTT
CDR3 protein: CASSPGLAGGFRDTQYF

D gene: TRBD1
J gene: TRBJ2-7
V gene: TRBV28
clone size: once
CDR3 DNA: TGTGCCAGCAGTTTTATGGGACAGGGTGCGTACGAGCAGTACTTC
CDR3 protein: CASSFMGQGAYEQYF

D gene: TRBD1
J gene: TRBJ1-5
V gene: TRBV7-2
clone size: -
CDR3 DNA: TGTGCCAGCAGCCGGACAGGGGGCAATATGGGCAATCAGCCCCAGCATTTT
CDR3 protein: CASSRTGGNMGNQPQHF

D gene: TRBD1
J gene: TRBJ2-3
V gene: TRBV2
clone size: once
CDR3 DNA: TGTGCCAGCAGTGTCCGGCAGGGGGCAGATACGCAGTATTTT
CDR3 protein: CASSVRQGADTQYF

D gene: -
J gene: TRBJ2-2
V gene: TRBV10-2
clone size: once
CDR3 DNA: TGCGCCAGCAGTGTGGTCGGACAGTCGAACACCGGGGAGCTGTTTTTT
CDR3 protein: CASSVVGQSNTGELFF

D gene: -
J gene: TRBJ1-1
V gene: TRBV7-9
clone size: -
CDR3 DNA: TGTGCCAGCAGCTTACTCGGACTCCTGAACACTGAAGCTTTCTTT
CDR3 protein: CASSLLGLLNTEAFF

D gene: TRBD2
J gene: TRBJ2-1
V gene: TRBV5-1
clone size: -
CDR3 DNA: TGCGCCAGCAGCTCCGGGACTAGCGGGAGAAGAGTGTGGGACAATGAGCAGTTCTTC
CDR3 protein: CASSSGTSGRRVWDNEQFF

D gene: TRBD1
J gene: TRBJ1-2
V gene: TRBV7-9
clone size: -
CDR3 DNA: TGTGCCAGCAGCCAGGGGGATGGCTACACCTTC
CDR3 protein: CASSQGDGYTF

D gene: -
J gene: TRBJ2-4
V gene: TRBV9
clone size: -
CDR3 DNA: TGTGCCAGCAGCGTAGGCTCAGAGGCCATTCAGTACTTC
CDR3 protein: CASSVGSEAIQYF